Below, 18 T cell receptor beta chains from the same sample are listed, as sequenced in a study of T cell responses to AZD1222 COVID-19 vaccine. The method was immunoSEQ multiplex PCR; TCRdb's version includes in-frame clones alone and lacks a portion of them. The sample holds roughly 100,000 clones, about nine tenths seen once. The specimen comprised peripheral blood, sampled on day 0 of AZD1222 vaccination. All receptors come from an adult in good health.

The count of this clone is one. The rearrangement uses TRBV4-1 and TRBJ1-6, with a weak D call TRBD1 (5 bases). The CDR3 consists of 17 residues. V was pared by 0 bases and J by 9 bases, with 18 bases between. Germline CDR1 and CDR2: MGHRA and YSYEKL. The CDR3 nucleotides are TGCGCCAGCAGCCAAGATGGGGCCGCACTTAGGGGTTCACCCCTCCACTTT. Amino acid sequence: CASSQDGAALRGSPLHF.

This chain's CDR3 is CASSYSGRRYEQYF. The CDR3 DNA follows: TGTGCCAGCAGTTACTCGGGAAGGAGGTACGAGCAGTACTTC. The chain has TRBV6-5 and TRBJ2-7; a weak D match, TRBD2 (5 bases). Germline-derived CDR1 and CDR2 are MNHEY and SVGAGI. V was trimmed by 0 bases and J by 4 bases, leaving 10 bases between them. This CDR3 is 14 amino acids long.

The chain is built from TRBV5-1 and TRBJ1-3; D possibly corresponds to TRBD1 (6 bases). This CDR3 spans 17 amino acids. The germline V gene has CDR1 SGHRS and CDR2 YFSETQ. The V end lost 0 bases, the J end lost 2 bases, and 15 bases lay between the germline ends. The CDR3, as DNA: TGCGCCAGCAGCTTGGGGACAGAGGCCTTTACTGGAAACACCATATATTTT. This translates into CASSLGTEAFTGNTIYF.

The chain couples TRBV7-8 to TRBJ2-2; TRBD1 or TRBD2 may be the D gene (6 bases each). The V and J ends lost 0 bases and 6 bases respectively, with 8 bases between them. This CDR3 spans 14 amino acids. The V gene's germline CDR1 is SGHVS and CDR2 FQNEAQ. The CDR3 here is CASSLARGAGELFF. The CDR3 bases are TGTGCCAGCAGCTTAGCGAGGGGGGCCGGGGAGCTGTTTTTT.

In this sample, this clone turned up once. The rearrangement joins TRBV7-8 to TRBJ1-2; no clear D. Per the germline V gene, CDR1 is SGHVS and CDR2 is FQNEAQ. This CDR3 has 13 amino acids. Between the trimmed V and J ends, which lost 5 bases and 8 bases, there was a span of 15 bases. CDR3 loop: CASSQVGERGYTF. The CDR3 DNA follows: TGTGCCAGCAGCCAAGTCGGGGAACGGGGCTACACCTTC.

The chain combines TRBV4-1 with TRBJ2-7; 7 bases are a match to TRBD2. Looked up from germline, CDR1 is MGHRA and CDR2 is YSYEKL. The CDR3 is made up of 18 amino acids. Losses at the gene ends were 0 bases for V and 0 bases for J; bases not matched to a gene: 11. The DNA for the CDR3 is TGCGCCAGCAGCCAAGATAAGGACGGGGGGTCCTTCTCCTACGAGCAGTACTTC. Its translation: CASSQDKDGGSFSYEQYF.

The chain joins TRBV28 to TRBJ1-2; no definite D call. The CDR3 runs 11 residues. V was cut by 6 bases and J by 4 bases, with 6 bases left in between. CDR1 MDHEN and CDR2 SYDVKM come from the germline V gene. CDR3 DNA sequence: TGTGCCAGCAGGGAGGTCTATGGCTACACCTTC. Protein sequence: CASREVYGYTF.

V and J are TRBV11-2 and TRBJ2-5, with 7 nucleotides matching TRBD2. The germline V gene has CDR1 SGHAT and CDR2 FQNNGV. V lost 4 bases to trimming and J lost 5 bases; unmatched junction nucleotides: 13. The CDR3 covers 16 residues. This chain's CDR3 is CASSSLRRGSWETQYF. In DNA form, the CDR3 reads TGTGCCAGCAGCTCCCTACGGCGCGGGAGTTGGGAGACCCAGTACTTC.

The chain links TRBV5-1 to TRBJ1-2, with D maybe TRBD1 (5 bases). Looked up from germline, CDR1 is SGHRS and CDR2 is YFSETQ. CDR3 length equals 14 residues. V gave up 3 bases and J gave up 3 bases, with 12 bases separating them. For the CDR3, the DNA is TGCGCCAGCAGCTCGGGACCGCCCGACTATGGCTACACCTTC. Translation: CASSSGPPDYGYTF.

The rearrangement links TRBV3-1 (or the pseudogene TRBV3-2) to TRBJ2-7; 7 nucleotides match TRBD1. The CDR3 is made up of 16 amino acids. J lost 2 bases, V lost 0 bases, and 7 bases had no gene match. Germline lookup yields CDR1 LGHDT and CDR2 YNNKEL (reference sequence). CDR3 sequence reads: CASSQDWRGGPYEQYF. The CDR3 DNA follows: TGTGCCAGCAGCCAAGATTGGAGAGGGGGCCCCTACGAGCAGTACTTC.

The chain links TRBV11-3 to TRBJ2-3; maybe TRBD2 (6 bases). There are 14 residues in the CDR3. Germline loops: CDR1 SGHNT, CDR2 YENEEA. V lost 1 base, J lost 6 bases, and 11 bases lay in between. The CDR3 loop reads CASSLGGVGDTQYF. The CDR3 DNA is TGTGCCAGCAGCTTAGGCGGGGTCGGGGATACGCAGTATTTT.

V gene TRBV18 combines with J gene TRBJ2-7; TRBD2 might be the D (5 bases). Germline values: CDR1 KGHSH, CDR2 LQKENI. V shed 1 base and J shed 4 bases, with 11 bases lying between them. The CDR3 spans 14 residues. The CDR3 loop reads CASSPQGLKYEQYF. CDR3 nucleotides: TGTGCCAGCTCACCACAAGGACTGAAGTACGAGCAGTACTTC.

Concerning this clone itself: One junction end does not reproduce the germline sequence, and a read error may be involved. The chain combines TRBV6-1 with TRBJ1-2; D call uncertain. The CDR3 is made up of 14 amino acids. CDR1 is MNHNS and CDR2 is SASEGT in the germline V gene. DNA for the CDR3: TGTGCCAGCAGGGAAGGTCAACGGCGAGATGGCTACACCTTC. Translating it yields CASREGQRRDGYTF.

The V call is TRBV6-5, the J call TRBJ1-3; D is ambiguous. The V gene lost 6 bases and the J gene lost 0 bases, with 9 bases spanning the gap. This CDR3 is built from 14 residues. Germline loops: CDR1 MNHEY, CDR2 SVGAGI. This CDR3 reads CASRTRFSGNTIYF. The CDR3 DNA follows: TGTGCCAGCAGGACGAGATTCTCTGGAAACACCATATATTTT.

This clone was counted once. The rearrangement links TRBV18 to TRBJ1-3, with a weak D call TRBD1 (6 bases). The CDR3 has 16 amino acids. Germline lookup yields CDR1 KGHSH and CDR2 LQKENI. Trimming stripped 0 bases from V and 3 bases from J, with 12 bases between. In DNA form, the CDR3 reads TGTGCCAGCTCACCACCGGGACAAGAAGGTGGAAACACCATATATTTT. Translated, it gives CASSPPGQEGGNTIYF.

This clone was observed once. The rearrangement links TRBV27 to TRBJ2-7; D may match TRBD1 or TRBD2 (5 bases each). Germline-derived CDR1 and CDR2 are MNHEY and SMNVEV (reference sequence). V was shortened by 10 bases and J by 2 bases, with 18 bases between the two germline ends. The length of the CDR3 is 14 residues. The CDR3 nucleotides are TGTGCCACCCTAGGGACGGCCAAGCCCTACGAGCAGTACTTC. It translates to CATLGTAKPYEQYF.

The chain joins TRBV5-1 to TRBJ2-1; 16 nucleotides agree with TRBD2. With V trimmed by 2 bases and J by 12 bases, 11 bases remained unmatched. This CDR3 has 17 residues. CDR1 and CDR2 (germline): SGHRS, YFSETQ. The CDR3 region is CASSFTGTSGGAMTQFF. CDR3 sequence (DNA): TGCGCCAGCAGCTTTACCGGGACTAGCGGGGGGGCAATGACGCAGTTCTTC.

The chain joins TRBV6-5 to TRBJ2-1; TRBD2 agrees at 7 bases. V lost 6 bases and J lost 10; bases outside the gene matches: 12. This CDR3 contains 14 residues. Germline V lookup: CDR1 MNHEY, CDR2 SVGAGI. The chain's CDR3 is CASRGVTSAYEQFF. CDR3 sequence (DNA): TGTGCCAGCAGGGGGGTTACTAGCGCTTACGAGCAGTTCTTC.